This is a list of T cell receptor beta chains from one sample in a study of CD8+ T cells in alopecia areata. Libraries were prepared by immunoSEQ multiplex PCR; TCRdb keeps only in-frame clonotypes and omits some of them. The profile covers about 110,000 clones, with 55% to 60% appearing a single time and roughly a quarter taken by the ten largest. The source material was NKG2D-low CD8+ T cells sorted from blood. These receptors were obtained from a human donor with alopecia areata. CDR3s include the opening cysteine and the closing phenylalanine or tryptophan. The order of the fields is J gene, clone size, V gene, D gene, CDR3 DNA, CDR3 protein. A D gene is named only where the DNA matches it firmly. Size is omitted from some rows. Given values are once, few, many or a class for expanded clones.

J: TRBJ2-3
size: many
V: TRBV6-1
D: NA
DNA: TGTGCCAGCAGTGAATGGGTTGCAGATACGCAGTATTTT
CDR3: CASSEWVADTQYF

J: TRBJ2-7
size: NA
V: TRBV29-1
D: NA
DNA: TGCAGCGTGACCGCGACGGGCAACTCCTACGAGCAGTACTTC
CDR3: CSVTATGNSYEQYF

J: TRBJ2-5
size: few
V: TRBV29-1
D: NA
DNA: TGCAGCAAGTCGACGGGGCGAGAGACCCAGTACTTC
CDR3: CSKSTGRETQYF

J: TRBJ2-1
size: NA
V: TRBV29-1
D: TRBD2
DNA: TGCAGCGCAGCACCGGGACTAGTAAACAATGAGCAGTTCTTC
CDR3: CSAAPGLVNNEQFF

J: TRBJ2-1
size: NA
V: TRBV20-1
D: NA
DNA: TGCAGTGCGAGCAATGGTGAGCAGTTCTTC
CDR3: CSASNGEQFF

J: TRBJ1-1
size: NA
V: TRBV19
D: NA
DNA: TGTGCCAGTAGTATGGGGGGAAACACTGAAGCTTTCTTT
CDR3: CASSMGGNTEAFF

J: TRBJ2-1
size: NA
V: TRBV25-1
D: NA
DNA: TGTGCCAGCAGTGAAATGGTCGAGCAGTTCTTC
CDR3: CASSEMVEQFF

J: TRBJ2-5
size: NA
V: TRBV7-9
D: NA
DNA: TGTGCCAGCAGCCTTGTTGTAGGCCAAGAGACCCAGTACTTC
CDR3: CASSLVVGQETQYF

J: TRBJ1-1
size: NA
V: TRBV9
D: NA
DNA: TGTGCCAGCGGGGACGGGGGGCAGGGCACTGAAGCTTTCTTT
CDR3: CASGDGGQGTEAFF

J: TRBJ2-3
size: NA
V: TRBV27
D: TRBD2
DNA: TGTGCCAGCAGTGGGGAAACTAGCGGGTGGAACACAGATACGCAGTATTTT
CDR3: CASSGETSGWNTDTQYF

J: TRBJ2-1
size: NA
V: TRBV13
D: TRBD2
DNA: TGTGCCAGCGTGGGACTAGCGGGAGGAAGGTTAAGCAATGAGCAGTTCTTC
CDR3: CASVGLAGGRLSNEQFF

J: TRBJ1-1
size: NA
V: TRBV30
D: TRBD1
DNA: TGTGCCTGGAGTGTAGGGACAGTCACTGAAGCTTTCTTT
CDR3: CAWSVGTVTEAFF

J: TRBJ1-1
size: NA
V: TRBV4-1
D: NA
DNA: TGCGCCAGCAGCCAAGATGAACTGATGAACACTGAAGCTTTCTTT
CDR3: CASSQDELMNTEAFF

J: TRBJ2-7
size: NA
V: TRBV5-4
D: NA
DNA: TGTGCCAGCAGCTTGGCCGGGTGGGAGTCCTCTTACGAGCAGTACTTC
CDR3: CASSLAGWESSYEQYF

J: TRBJ2-3
size: few
V: TRBV28
D: TRBD2
DNA: TGTGCCAGCAGCCAGACTAGCGGGATAGCAGATACGCAGTATTTT
CDR3: CASSQTSGIADTQYF

J: TRBJ2-7
size: few
V: TRBV4-2
D: NA
DNA: TGTGCCAGCAGCCTAAGCCCAAGGAAAATTAAATCCCGGGGCCTCGGGCCCTTCTCCTACGAGCAGTACTTC
CDR3: CASSLSPRKIKSRGLGPFSYEQYF

J: TRBJ2-7
size: NA
V: TRBV13
D: NA
DNA: TGTGCCAGCAGCTCCACCCTACAAGTCTACGAGCAGTACTTC
CDR3: CASSSTLQVYEQYF

J: TRBJ2-3
size: few
V: TRBV7-2
D: TRBD2
DNA: TGTGCCAGCAGCCCCCTAGCGGGAGGGGGGTCAGATACGCAGTATTTT
CDR3: CASSPLAGGGSDTQYF

J: TRBJ2-7
size: NA
V: TRBV5-1
D: NA
DNA: TGCGCCAGCAGCTTGGACAGTTTGGCCGAGCAGTACTTC
CDR3: CASSLDSLAEQYF

J: TRBJ1-2
size: NA
V: TRBV29-1
D: NA
DNA: TGCAGCGTTGAACACTCCGCCTCCTATGGCTACACCTTC
CDR3: CSVEHSASYGYTF

J: TRBJ2-2
size: NA
V: TRBV28
D: NA
DNA: TGTGCCAGCAGTTTAAAGTGGTCGGGGGCCGGGGAGCTGTTTTTT
CDR3: CASSLKWSGAGELFF

J: TRBJ1-2
size: few
V: TRBV5-1
D: NA
DNA: TGCGCCAGCAGCTTGTTTCGTCGGGACGGACATGGCTACACCTTC
CDR3: CASSLFRRDGHGYTF

J: TRBJ2-5
size: NA
V: TRBV7-9
D: NA
DNA: TGTGCCAGCAGTGAAGGCGGGGTTCAAGAGACCCAGTACTTC
CDR3: CASSEGGVQETQYF

J: TRBJ2-1
size: NA
V: TRBV5-1
D: TRBD2
DNA: TGCGCCAGCAGCTCGACTAGCGGGAGTTCGTCGTACAATGAGCAGTTCTTC
CDR3: CASSSTSGSSSYNEQFF

J: TRBJ2-7
size: NA
V: TRBV27
D: NA
DNA: TGTGCCAGCAGTTCGGGATCTTCCTACGAGCAGTACTTC
CDR3: CASSSGSSYEQYF

J: TRBJ2-6
size: NA
V: TRBV18
D: NA
DNA: TGTGCCAGCTCACCTGGGTACCTCTCTGGGGCCAACGTCCTGACTTTC
CDR3: CASSPGYLSGANVLTF

J: TRBJ1-2
size: few
V: TRBV9
D: NA
DNA: TGTGCCAGCGGAGGGGATGGCTACACCTTC
CDR3: CASGGDGYTF

J: TRBJ2-3
size: NA
V: TRBV5-6
D: NA
DNA: TGTGCCAGCACCCCGATGGGGGACACAGATACGCAGTATTTT
CDR3: CASTPMGDTDTQYF

J: TRBJ2-7
size: few
V: TRBV5-5
D: NA
DNA: TGTGCCAGCAGCTTAGTCCCGGGGAACTACGAGCAGTACTTC
CDR3: CASSLVPGNYEQYF